This T cell receptor beta chain was found in a study of CD8+ T cells in alopecia areata. Across the study: Treated patients were given oral tofacitinib, which was dosed at 5 to 10 mg twice daily.

Study-level results: Normal scalp showed lower clonality than lesional scalp, especially alopecia totalis/universalis.

Collection of lesional scalp punch biopsies and peripheral blood was performed in alopecia areata patients. Regarding this clone: Its antigen remains unidentified.

It was cDNA, reverse transcribed from extracted RNA, that served as the sequencing template. Only in-frame clones appear in the TCRdb table, and some are missing; sequencing was by immunoSEQ multiplex PCR. The sample yields 140,000 to 150,000 clones, roughly 50% seen once. CDR3 length equals 14 residues. Germline lookup yields CDR1 SGHNT and CDR2 YYREEE (reference sequence). Trimming pared 0 bases from V and 4 bases from J, leaving 10 bases between. The rearrangement uses TRBV5-4 and TRBJ2-5; no clear D gene. The TCR sequence derives from a human donor with alopecia areata. The sample was CD4+ T cells sorted from blood, taken at week 0. The CDR3 region is CASSLAASGETQYF. In DNA, the CDR3 is TGTGCCAGCAGCTTGGCCGCATCAGGAGAGACCCAGTACTTC.